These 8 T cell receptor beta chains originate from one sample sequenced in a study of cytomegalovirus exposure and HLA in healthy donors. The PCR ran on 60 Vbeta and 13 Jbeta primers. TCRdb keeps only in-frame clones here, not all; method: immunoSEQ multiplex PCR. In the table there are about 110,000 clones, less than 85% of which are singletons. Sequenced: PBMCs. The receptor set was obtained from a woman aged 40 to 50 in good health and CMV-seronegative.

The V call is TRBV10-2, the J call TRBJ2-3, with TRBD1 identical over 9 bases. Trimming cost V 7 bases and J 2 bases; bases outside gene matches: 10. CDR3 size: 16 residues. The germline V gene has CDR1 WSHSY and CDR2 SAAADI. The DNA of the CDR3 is TGCGCCAGCAAGGACAGGGGTATCTCCCTCACAGATACGCAGTATTTT. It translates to CASKDRGISLTDTQYF.

The CDR3: CASSLKDSAEQYF. CDR3 DNA sequence: TGCGCCAGCAGCTTGAAAGACTCGGCGGAGCAGTACTTC. The rearrangement uses TRBV5-1 and TRBJ2-7; D remains ambiguous. The V end lost 1 base, the J end lost 7 bases, and 12 bases lay between the germline ends. This CDR3 has 13 residues. Germline lookup yields CDR1 SGHRS and CDR2 YFSETQ.

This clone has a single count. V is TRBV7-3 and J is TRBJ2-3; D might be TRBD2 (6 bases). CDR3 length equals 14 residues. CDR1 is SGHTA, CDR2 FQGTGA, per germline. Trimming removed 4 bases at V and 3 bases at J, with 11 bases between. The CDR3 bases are TGTGCCAGCAGCTCGGGACTCGAGACAGATACGCAGTATTTT. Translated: CASSSGLETDTQYF.

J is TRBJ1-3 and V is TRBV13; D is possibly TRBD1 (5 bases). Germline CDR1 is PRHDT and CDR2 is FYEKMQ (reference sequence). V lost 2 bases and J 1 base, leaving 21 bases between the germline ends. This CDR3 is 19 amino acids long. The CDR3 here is CASSLRVGHPALSGNTIYF. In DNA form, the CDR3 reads TGTGCCAGCAGCTTAAGGGTCGGACACCCCGCACTTTCTGGAAACACCATATATTTT. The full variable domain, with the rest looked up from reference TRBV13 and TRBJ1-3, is AAGVIQSPRHLIKEKRETATLKCYPIPRHDTVYWYQQGPGQDPQFLISFYEKMQSDKGSIPDRFSAQQFSDYHSELNMSSLELGDSALYFCASSLRVGHPALSGNTIYFGEGSWLTVV.

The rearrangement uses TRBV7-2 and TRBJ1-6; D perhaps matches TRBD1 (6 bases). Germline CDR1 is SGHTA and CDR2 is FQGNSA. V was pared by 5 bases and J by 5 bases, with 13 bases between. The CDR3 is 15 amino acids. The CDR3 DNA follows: TGTGCCAGCAGCCTCCACAGGGCCGATAATTCACCCCTCCACTTT. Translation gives CASSLHRADNSPLHF.

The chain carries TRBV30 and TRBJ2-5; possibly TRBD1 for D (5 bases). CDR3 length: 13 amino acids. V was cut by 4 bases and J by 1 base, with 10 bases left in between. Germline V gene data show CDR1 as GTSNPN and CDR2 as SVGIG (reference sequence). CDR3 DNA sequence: TGTGCCTGGAACCTAAGGGGCCAAGAGACCCAGTACTTC. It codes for CAWNLRGQETQYF.

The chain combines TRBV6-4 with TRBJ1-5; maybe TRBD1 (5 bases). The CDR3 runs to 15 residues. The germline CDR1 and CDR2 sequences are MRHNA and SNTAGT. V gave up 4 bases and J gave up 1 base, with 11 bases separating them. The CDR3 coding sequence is TGTGCCAGCAGTGCCACGGGGGACAGCAATCAGCCCCAGCATTTT. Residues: CASSATGDSNQPQHF.

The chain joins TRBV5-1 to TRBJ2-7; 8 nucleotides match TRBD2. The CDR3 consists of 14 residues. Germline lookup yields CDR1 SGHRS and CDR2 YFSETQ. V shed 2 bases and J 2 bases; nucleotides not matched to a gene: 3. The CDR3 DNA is TGCGCCAGCAGCTTTACTAGCGGACCCTACGAGCAGTACTTC. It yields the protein CASSFTSGPYEQYF.